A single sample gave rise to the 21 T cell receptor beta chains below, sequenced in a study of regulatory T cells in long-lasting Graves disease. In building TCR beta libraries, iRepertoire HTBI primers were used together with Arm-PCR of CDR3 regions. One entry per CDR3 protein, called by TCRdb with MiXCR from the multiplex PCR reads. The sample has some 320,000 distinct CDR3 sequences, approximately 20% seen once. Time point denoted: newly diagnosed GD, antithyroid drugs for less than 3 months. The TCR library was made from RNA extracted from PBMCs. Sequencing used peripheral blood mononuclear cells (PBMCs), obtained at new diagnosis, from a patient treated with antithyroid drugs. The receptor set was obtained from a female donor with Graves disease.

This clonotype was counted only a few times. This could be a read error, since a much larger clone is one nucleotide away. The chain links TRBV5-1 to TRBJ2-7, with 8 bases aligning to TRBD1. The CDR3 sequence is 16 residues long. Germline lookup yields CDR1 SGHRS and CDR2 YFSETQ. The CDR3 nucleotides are TGCGCCAGCAGCAGCGCCCAGGCACAGGGGGGATACGAGCAGTGCTTC. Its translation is CASSSAQAQGGYEQCF.

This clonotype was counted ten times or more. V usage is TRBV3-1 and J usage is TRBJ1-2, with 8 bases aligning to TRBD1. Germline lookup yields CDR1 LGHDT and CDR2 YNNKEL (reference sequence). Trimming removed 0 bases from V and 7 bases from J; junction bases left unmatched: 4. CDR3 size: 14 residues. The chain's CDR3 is CASSQDRDRSGYTF. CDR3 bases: TGTGCCAGCAGCCAAGATCGGGACAGGTCTGGCTACACCTTC.

CDR3 sequence (DNA): TGTGCCAGCAGCGGGACTAGCGGGAGCGCCGGGGAGCTGTTTTTT. It yields the protein CASSGTSGSAGELFF. The chain employs TRBV9 and TRBJ2-2; 13 nucleotides line up with TRBD2. Per the germline V gene, CDR1 is SGDLS and CDR2 is YYNGEE. The V and J ends lost 3 bases and 6 bases, in that order; junction bases with no gene match: 2. CDR3 length equals 15 residues.

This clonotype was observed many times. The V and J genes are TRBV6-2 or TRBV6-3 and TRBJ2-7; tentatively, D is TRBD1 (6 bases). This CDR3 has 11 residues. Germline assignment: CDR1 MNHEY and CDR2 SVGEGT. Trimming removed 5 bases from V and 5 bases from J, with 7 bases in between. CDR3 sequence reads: CASSRTDEQYF. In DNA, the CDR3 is TGTGCCAGCAGTAGGACAGACGAGCAGTACTTC.

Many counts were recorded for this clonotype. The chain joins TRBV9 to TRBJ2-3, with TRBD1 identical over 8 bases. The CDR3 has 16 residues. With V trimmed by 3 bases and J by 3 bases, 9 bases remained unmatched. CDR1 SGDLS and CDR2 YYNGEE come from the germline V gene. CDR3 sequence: CASSALQGARTDTQYF. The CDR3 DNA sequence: TGTGCCAGCAGCGCCCTTCAGGGGGCGCGAACAGATACGCAGTATTTT.

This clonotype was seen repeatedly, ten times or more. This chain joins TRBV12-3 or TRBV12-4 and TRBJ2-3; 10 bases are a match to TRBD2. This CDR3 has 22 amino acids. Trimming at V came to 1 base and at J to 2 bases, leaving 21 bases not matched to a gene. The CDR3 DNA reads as TGTGCCAGCAGTTTAGAGGGACTAGCGAATCTGCTCGTGTTTGAGGACACAGATACGCAGTATTTT. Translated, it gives CASSLEGLANLLVFEDTDTQYF.

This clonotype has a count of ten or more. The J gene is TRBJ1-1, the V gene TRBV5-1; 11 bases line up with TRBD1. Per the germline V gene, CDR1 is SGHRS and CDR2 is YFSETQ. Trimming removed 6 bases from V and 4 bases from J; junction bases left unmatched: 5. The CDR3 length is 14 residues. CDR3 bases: TGCGCCAGCATCACCGGGACAGGGGGCACTGAAGCTTTCTTT. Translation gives CASITGTGGTEAFF.

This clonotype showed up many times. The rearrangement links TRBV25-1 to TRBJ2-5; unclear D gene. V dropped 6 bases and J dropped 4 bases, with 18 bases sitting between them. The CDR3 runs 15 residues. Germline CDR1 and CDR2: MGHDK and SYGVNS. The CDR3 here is CASSGTSLWGETQYF. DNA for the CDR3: TGTGCCAGCAGCGGAACCAGCCTCTGGGGAGAGACCCAGTACTTC.

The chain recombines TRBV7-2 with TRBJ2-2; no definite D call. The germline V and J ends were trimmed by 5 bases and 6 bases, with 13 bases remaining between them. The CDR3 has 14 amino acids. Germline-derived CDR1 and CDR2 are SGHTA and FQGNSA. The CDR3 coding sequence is TGTGCCAGCAGCGCCCACAGCGCCTCCGGGGAGCTGTTTTTT. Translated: CASSAHSASGELFF. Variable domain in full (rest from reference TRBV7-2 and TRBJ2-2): GAGVSQSPSNKVTEKGKDVELRCDPISGHTALYWYRQSLGQGLEFLIYFQGNSAPDKSGLPSDRFSAERTGGSVSTLTIQRTQQEDSAVYLCASSAHSASGELFFGEGSRLTVL.

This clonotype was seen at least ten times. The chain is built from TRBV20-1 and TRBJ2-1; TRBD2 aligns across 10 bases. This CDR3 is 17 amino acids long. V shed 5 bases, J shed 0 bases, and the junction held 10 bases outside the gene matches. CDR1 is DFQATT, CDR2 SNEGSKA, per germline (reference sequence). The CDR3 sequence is CSAPSGTSASSYNEQFF. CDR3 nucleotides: TGCAGTGCTCCTTCCGGGACTAGCGCGAGCTCCTACAATGAGCAGTTCTTC.

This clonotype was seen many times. The CDR3 protein is CASSGGFVTNEKLFF. In nucleotides, the CDR3 is TGTGCCAGCAGTGGGGGGTTCGTGACTAATGAAAAACTGTTTTTT. The rearrangement joins TRBV2 to TRBJ1-4, with D possibly being TRBD1 (5 bases). The CDR3 runs 15 residues. Germline-derived CDR1 and CDR2 are SNHLY and FYNNEI. V was clipped by 4 bases and J by 2 bases, with 11 bases between them.

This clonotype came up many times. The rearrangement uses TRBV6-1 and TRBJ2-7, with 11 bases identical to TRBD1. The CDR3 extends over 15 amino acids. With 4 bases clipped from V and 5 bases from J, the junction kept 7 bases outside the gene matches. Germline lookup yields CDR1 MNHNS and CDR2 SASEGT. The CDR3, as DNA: TGTGCCAGCAGTGGCGGACAGGGGGCTAGACACGAGCAGTACTTC. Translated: CASSGGQGARHEQYF.

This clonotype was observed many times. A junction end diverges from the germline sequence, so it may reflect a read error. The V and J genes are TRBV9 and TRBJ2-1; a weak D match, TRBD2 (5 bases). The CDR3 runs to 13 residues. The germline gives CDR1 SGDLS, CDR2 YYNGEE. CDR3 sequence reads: CASSGSSYNEQFF. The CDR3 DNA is TGCGCCAGCAGTGGGAGCTCCTACAATGAGCAGTTCTTC.

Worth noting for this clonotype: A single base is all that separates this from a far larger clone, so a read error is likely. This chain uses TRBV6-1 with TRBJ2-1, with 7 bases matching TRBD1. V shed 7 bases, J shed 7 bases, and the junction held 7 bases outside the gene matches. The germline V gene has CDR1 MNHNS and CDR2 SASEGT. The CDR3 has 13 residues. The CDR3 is CASIRDSKNEQFF. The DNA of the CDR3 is TGTGCCAGCATCCGGGACAGTAAAAATGAGCAGTTCTTC.

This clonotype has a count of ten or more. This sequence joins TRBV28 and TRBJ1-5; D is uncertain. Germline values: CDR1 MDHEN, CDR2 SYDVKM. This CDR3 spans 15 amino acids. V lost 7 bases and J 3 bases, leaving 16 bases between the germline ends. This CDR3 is CASTPGSPANQPQHF. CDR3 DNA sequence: TGTGCCAGCACCCCGGGGAGTCCGGCCAATCAGCCCCAGCATTTT.

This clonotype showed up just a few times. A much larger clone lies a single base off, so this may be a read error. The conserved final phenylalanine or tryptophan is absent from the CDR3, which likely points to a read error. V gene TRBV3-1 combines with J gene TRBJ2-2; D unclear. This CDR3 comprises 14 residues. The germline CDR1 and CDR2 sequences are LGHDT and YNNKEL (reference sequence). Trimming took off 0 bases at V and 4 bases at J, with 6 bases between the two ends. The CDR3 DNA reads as TGTGCCAGCAGCCAAGACAGAGGCACCGGGGAGCTGTTTTCT. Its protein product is CASSQDRGTGELFS.

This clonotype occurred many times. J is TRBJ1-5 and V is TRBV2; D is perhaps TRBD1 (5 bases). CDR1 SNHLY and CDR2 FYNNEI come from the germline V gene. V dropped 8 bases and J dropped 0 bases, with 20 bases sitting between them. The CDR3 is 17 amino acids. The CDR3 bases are TGTGCCAGCTCGGGACTCCAGCCCCCTTATAGCAATCAGCCCCAGCATTTT. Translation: CASSGLQPPYSNQPQHF.

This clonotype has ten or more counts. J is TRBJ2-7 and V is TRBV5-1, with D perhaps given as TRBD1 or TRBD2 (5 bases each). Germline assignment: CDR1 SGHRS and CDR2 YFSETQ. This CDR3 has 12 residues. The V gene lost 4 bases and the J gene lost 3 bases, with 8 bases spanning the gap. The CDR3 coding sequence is TGCGCCAGCAGCGAGGGGATCTACGAGCAGTACTTC. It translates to CASSEGIYEQYF.

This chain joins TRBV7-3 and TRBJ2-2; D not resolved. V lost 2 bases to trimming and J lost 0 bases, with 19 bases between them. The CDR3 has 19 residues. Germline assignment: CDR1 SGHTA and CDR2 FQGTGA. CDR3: CASSLYPPPAPSNTGELFF. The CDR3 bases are TGTGCCAGCAGCTTATATCCCCCCCCTGCACCTTCGAACACCGGGGAGCTGTTTTTT.

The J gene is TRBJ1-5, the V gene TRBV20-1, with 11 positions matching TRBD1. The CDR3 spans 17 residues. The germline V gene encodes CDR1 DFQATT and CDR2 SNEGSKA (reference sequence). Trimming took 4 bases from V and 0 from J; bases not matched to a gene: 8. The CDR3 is CSATGQGAHYSNQPQHF. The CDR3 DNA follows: TGCAGTGCTACAGGACAGGGGGCACACTATAGCAATCAGCCCCAGCATTTT.

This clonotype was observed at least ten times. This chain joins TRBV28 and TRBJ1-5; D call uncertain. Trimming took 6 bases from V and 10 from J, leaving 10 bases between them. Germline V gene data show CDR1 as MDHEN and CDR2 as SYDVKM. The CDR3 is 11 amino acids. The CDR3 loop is CASSHRGPQHF. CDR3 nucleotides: TGTGCCAGCAGCCACCGAGGACCCCAGCATTTT.